The 5 T cell receptor beta chains below were found in one sample sequenced in a study of Ad26.COV2.S vaccination and SARS-CoV-2 variants. Treatment reported: roughly 19 received Ad26.COV2.S at low or high dose, single or two shots; several received placebo; per-sample allocation not given. Sampling occurred on day 63 after the first vaccine or placebo injection. This table comes from immunoSEQ multiplex PCR, and its TCRdb copy is limited to in-frame clones, with some not included. This sample yields about 460,000 clones, of which nearly 90% are seen a single time; around 1.6% belongs to the top ten. The material sequenced was peripheral blood, taken in a trial of Ad26.COV2.S vaccine versus placebo. Receptors originate from a person aged 18-60 years who received the Ad26.COV2.S COVID-19 vaccine or a placebo.

The chain employs TRBV15 and TRBJ2-1, with 12 bases aligning to TRBD2. CDR3 length: 16 amino acids. Germline V gene data show CDR1 as LNHNV and CDR2 as YYDKDF (reference sequence). Trimming took 5 bases from V and 7 from J; bases not matched to a gene: 9. CDR3 in amino acids: CATSRKGLAGTNEQFF. The DNA for the CDR3 is TGTGCCACCAGCCGGAAAGGACTAGCGGGAACTAATGAGCAGTTCTTC.

J is TRBJ2-7 and V is TRBV4-1; D possibly corresponds to TRBD1 (6 bases). The CDR3 consists of 17 residues. CDR1 and CDR2 (germline): MGHRA, YSYEKL. V lost 0 bases to trimming and J lost 0 bases, with 15 bases between them. This CDR3 reads CASSQDHFDRSSYEQYF. Written as DNA, the CDR3 is TGCGCCAGCAGCCAAGATCATTTTGACAGGAGCTCCTACGAGCAGTACTTC.

V is TRBV5-8 and J is TRBJ1-3; 7 nucleotides align to TRBD1. The trim removed 4 bases at V and 11 bases at J, leaving 9 bases unmatched. In germline, CDR1 is SGHTS, CDR2 YDEGEE. CDR3 length: 13 residues. CDR3 nucleotide sequence: TGTGCCAGCAGCAAAAGGACAGGACACCCCATATATTTT. Its protein is CASSKRTGHPIYF.

The chain uses TRBV12-5 and TRBJ2-4; no definite D call. The V end lost 0 bases, the J end lost 0 bases, and 15 bases lay between the germline ends. In germline, CDR1 is LGHNT, CDR2 FRNRAP. The CDR3 length is 18 residues. The CDR3 DNA reads as TGTGCTAGTGGTTTGGTACTTTGCGGTCCCTTAGCCAAAAACATTCAGTACTTC. Protein product: CASGLVLCGPLAKNIQYF.

The chain is built from TRBV5-8 and TRBJ2-5; 8 positions match TRBD2. The V and J ends lost 0 bases and 0 bases, in that order; junction bases with no gene match: 4. The CDR3 is 16 residues long. CDR1 and CDR2 from the germline V gene are SGHTS and YDEGEE. This CDR3 is CASSLGTGGYQETQYF. The CDR3 DNA is TGTGCCAGCAGCTTGGGTACGGGGGGGTACCAAGAGACCCAGTACTTC.